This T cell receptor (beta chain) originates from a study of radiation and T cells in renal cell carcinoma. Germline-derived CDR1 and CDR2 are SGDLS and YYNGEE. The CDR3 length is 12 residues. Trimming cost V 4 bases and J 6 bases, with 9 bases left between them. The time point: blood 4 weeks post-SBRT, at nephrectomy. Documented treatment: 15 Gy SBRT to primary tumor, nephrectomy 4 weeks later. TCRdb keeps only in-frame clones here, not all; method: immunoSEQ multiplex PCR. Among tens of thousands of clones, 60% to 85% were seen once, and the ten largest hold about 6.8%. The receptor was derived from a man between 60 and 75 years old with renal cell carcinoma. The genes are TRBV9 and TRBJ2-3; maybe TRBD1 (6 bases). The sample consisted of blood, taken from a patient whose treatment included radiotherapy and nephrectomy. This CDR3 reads CASSTQGDTQYF. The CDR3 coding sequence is TGTGCCAGCAGCACCCAGGGGGATACGCAGTATTTT.